A single sample is the source of the 5 T cell receptor beta chains below, sequenced in a study of T cell responses to AZD1222 COVID-19 vaccine. Data came from immunoSEQ multiplex PCR; TCRdb stores just in-frame clones and leaves some out. The sample holds around 100,000 clones, around nine tenths seen once. This sample comprised peripheral blood, obtained on day 0 of AZD1222 vaccination. The origin of the receptors is an adult in good health.

The rearrangement uses TRBV15 and TRBJ1-2, with 12 bases that match TRBD1. The CDR3 is made up of 17 amino acids. CDR1 LNHNV and CDR2 YYDKDF come from the germline V gene (reference sequence). Trimming removed 5 bases from V and 2 bases from J; junction bases left unmatched: 9. CDR3 bases: TGTGCCACCAGCGAGTTTTACGGGACAGGGGGCAACTATGGCTACACCTTC. Translation gives CATSEFYGTGGNYGYTF.

The chain couples TRBV6-5 to TRBJ1-1; unclear D gene. The V end lost 1 base, the J end lost 3 bases, and 9 bases lay between the germline ends. Germline V CDR1 and CDR2: MNHEY, SVGAGI. The CDR3 is made up of 14 amino acids. The CDR3: CASSYYQRDTEAFF. In DNA, the CDR3 is TGTGCCAGCAGTTACTATCAGAGGGACACTGAAGCTTTCTTT.

The V gene is TRBV6-1, the J gene TRBJ2-7; D gene unclear. The CDR3 totals 16 residues. V lost 0 bases to trimming and J lost 5 bases, with 17 bases between them. Per germline, CDR1 MNHNS and CDR2 SASEGT. The CDR3 nucleotides read TGTGCCAGCAGTGAAGCTGGTCCCAACCTACCGGACGAGCAGTACTTC. It is translated as CASSEAGPNLPDEQYF.

The chain has TRBV13 and TRBJ2-7; TRBD1 is a possible D gene (6 bases). The CDR3 has 14 residues. The germline CDR1 and CDR2 sequences are PRHDT and FYEKMQ (reference sequence). Trimming removed 2 bases at V and 7 bases at J, with 15 bases between. The CDR3 coding sequence is TGTGCCAGCAGCTTAAGGCAGGGGTATGGAGAGCAGTACTTC. It codes for CASSLRQGYGEQYF.

The chain joins TRBV3-1 (or the pseudogene TRBV3-2) to TRBJ1-2; D may be TRBD1 (5 bases). V was shortened by 1 base and J by 8 bases, with 14 bases between the two germline ends. The length of the CDR3 is 14 residues. CDR1 is LGHDT, CDR2 YNNKEL, per germline (reference sequence). Here the CDR3 reads CASSQGKGPGGYTF. For the CDR3, the DNA is TGTGCCAGCAGCCAAGGAAAGGGGCCGGGCGGCTACACCTTC.